A single sample gave rise to the 19 T cell receptor beta chains below, sequenced in a study of cytomegalovirus exposure and HLA in healthy donors. Assay: immunoSEQ multiplex PCR; the TCRdb copy retains only in-frame clones and omits some. This repertoire shows roughly 150,000 clones, approximately 93% found once; its top ten account for about 0.7%. Input material: PBMCs. These receptors were taken from a man between 18 and 35 years old in good health and CMV-seronegative.

CDR3 nucleotide sequence: TGTGCCAGCAGTTCGAAGGGGACTCCCTACGAGCAGTACTTC. Protein: CASSSKGTPYEQYF. V gene TRBV6-5 combines with J gene TRBJ2-7, with D possibly being TRBD2 (6 bases). Germline V lookup: CDR1 MNHEY, CDR2 SVGAGI. The V end was cut by 4 bases, the J end by 2 bases, with 12 bases between. This CDR3 has 14 residues.

The chain combines TRBV11-2 with TRBJ2-3; D is ambiguous. Germline V gives CDR1 SGHAT, CDR2 FQNNGV. Trimming cost V 5 bases and J 2 bases, with 11 bases left between them. CDR3 length equals 14 residues. The CDR3 sequence: CASSPALATDTQYF. The CDR3 DNA reads as TGTGCCAGCAGCCCCGCCCTGGCCACAGATACGCAGTATTTT.

The chain couples TRBV19 to TRBJ2-5, with D perhaps matching TRBD1 (5 bases). The V and J ends lost 6 bases and 2 bases respectively, with 10 bases between them. The CDR3 covers 13 residues. Germline V gives CDR1 LNHDA, CDR2 SQIVND (reference sequence). CDR3 residues: CASSRTGQETQYF. CDR3 nucleotides: TGTGCCAGTAGCCGTACAGGACAAGAGACCCAGTACTTC.

The chain couples TRBV28 to TRBJ1-5, with 7 nucleotides matching TRBD1. Germline trimming cut 1 base from V and 6 bases from J; bases unmatched to any gene: 9. Germline CDR1 and CDR2: MDHEN and SYDVKM. This CDR3 has 16 amino acids. The CDR3 spells CASSLFAGGMGQPQHF. CDR3 bases: TGTGCCAGCAGTTTATTCGCAGGGGGTATGGGTCAGCCCCAGCATTTT.

The V call is TRBV5-4, the J call TRBJ1-1, with TRBD1 as a possible D gene (5 bases). V lost 2 bases, J lost 2 bases, and 10 bases lay in between. The CDR3 runs 14 residues. Per the germline V gene, CDR1 is SGHNT and CDR2 is YYREEE (reference sequence). CDR3 sequence (DNA): TGTGCCAGCAGCTTAACGACAGTTAACACTGAAGCTTTCTTT. This codes for CASSLTTVNTEAFF.

The table lists this clone with a count of one. The chain combines TRBV19 with TRBJ1-2; maybe TRBD1 (6 bases). Trimming pared 8 bases from V and 8 bases from J, leaving 24 bases between. The length of the CDR3 is 15 residues. CDR1 and CDR2 (germline): LNHDA, SQIVND (reference sequence). CDR3 DNA sequence: TGTGCCAGTCGCGCACCAGGGGAGGGAATGCGGGGCTACACCTTC. Its protein product is CASRAPGEGMRGYTF.

This sequence joins TRBV11-2 and TRBJ1-1, with D perhaps TRBD1 (5 bases). CDR1 SGHAT and CDR2 FQNNGV come from the germline V gene. With 0 bases removed from V and 2 bases from J, the gap between germline ends came to 10 bases. The CDR3 spans 15 residues. CDR3 region: CASSLDQGLNTEAFF. The CDR3 DNA is TGTGCCAGCAGCTTAGATCAGGGATTAAACACTGAAGCTTTCTTT.

This clone was recorded once. The chain is built from TRBV6-1 and TRBJ1-2; D is undetermined. Trimming took off 1 base at V and 0 bases at J, with 12 bases between the two ends. The CDR3 has 16 amino acids. Germline values: CDR1 MNHNS, CDR2 SASEGT. CDR3 sequence (DNA): TGTGCCAGCAGTGAAGACTGGAGGGAAGCTAACTATGGCTACACCTTC. Protein: CASSEDWREANYGYTF.

Only a few counts were recorded for this clone. The V call is TRBV7-9, the J call TRBJ1-1; tentative D call: TRBD1 (5 bases). The CDR3 runs 12 residues. Germline CDR1 reads SEHNR; CDR2 reads FQNEAQ (reference sequence). The ends were cut back, 5 bases at V and 6 bases at J, with 10 bases in the middle. In DNA, the CDR3 is TGTGCCAGCAGCATCAGGGATTCTGAAGCTTTCTTT. It codes for CASSIRDSEAFF.

The chain carries TRBV5-6 and TRBJ1-1, with 9 positions matching TRBD1. The V gene's germline CDR1 is SGHDT and CDR2 YYEEEE. CDR3 length: 14 amino acids. V was pared by 3 bases and J by 2 bases, with 2 bases of the junction left unmatched. CDR3 sequence reads: CASSSGQGNTEAFF. In DNA, the CDR3 is TGTGCCAGCAGCTCGGGACAGGGAAACACTGAAGCTTTCTTT.

This clone was detected once. The rearrangement links TRBV5-1 to TRBJ1-6, with 10 positions matching TRBD1. Germline values: CDR1 SGHRS, CDR2 YFSETQ. The junction had 11 bases not matched to a gene; V was cut back by 7 bases and J by 7 bases. CDR3 length: 16 residues. The CDR3 region is CASRRLDRGRNSPLHF. The CDR3 DNA reads TGCGCCAGCCGAAGACTTGACAGGGGGCGAAATTCACCCCTCCACTTT.

V and J are TRBV18 and TRBJ2-1; D call uncertain. Germline values: CDR1 KGHSH, CDR2 LQKENI. There are 15 residues in the CDR3. V lost 6 bases to trimming and J lost 2 bases, with 14 bases between them. The CDR3 sequence: CASSPGERTYNEQFF. CDR3 nucleotides: TGTGCCAGCTCTCCGGGTGAACGGACCTACAATGAGCAGTTCTTC. Combining the CDR3 with reference TRBV18 and TRBJ2-1 gives the whole variable domain NAGVMQNPRHLVRRRGQEARLRCSPMKGHSHVYWYRQLPEEGLKFMVYLQKENIIDESGMPKERFSAEFPKEGPSILRIQQVVRGDSAAYFCASSPGERTYNEQFFGPGTRLTVL.

The chain joins TRBV7-2 to TRBJ2-1, with 8 positions matching TRBD1. V was clipped by 6 bases and J by 1 base; unmatched bases: 5. Germline loops: CDR1 SGHTA, CDR2 FQGNSA. The CDR3 is 15 residues long. Here the CDR3 DNA reads TGTGCCAGCAGGTCCCGGGACAGGTCCTACAATGAGCAGTTCTTC. It encodes CASRSRDRSYNEQFF. The variable domain in full, completed from reference TRBV7-2 and TRBJ2-1, reads GAGVSQSPSNKVTEKGKDVELRCDPISGHTALYWYRQSLGQGLEFLIYFQGNSAPDKSGLPSDRFSAERTGGSVSTLTIQRTQQEDSAVYLCASRSRDRSYNEQFFGPGTRLTVL.

The chain couples TRBV7-2 to TRBJ2-2; 9 bases are shared with TRBD1. CDR3 length: 16 residues. Unmatched junction bases numbered 10, after V lost 5 bases and J lost 6 bases. Germline V lookup: CDR1 SGHTA, CDR2 FQGNSA. The CDR3 region is CASSVTGTGSPGELFF. For the CDR3, the DNA is TGTGCCAGCAGCGTCACCGGGACAGGGTCGCCCGGGGAGCTGTTTTTT.

The chain has TRBV6-5 and TRBJ2-7; 11 bases are a match to TRBD1. The CDR3 totals 14 residues. V was clipped by 6 bases and J by 2 bases; unmatched bases: 3. CDR1 is MNHEY and CDR2 is SVGAGI in the germline V gene. The chain's CDR3 is CASSLGQGAYEQYF. In DNA, the CDR3 is TGTGCCAGCAGCCTGGGACAGGGGGCCTACGAGCAGTACTTC.

This clone appeared many times. V and J are TRBV4-1 and TRBJ2-7; 7 bases align to TRBD2. This CDR3 is built from 17 residues. J was trimmed by 0 bases and V by 1 base; bases with no gene match: 9. Germline loops: CDR1 MGHRA, CDR2 YSYEKL. CDR3 DNA sequence: TGCGCCAGCAGCCAAGCCGCGACTAGCACCAGCTCCTACGAGCAGTACTTC. It encodes CASSQAATSTSSYEQYF.

This clone was observed once. The chain links TRBV15 to TRBJ1-2; 8 nucleotides match TRBD1. This CDR3 region has 13 residues. With 6 bases clipped from V and 5 bases from J, the junction kept 5 bases outside the gene matches. The germline V gene has CDR1 LNHNV and CDR2 YYDKDF (reference sequence). CDR3 sequence reads: CATSVDRGYGYTF. CDR3 DNA: TGTGCCACCAGTGTTGACAGGGGTTATGGCTACACCTTC. Looking up the rest from reference TRBV15 and TRBJ1-2 gives the full variable domain: DAMVIQNPRYQVTQFGKPVTLSCSQTLNHNVMYWYQQKSSQAPKLLFHYYDKDFNNEADTPDNFQSRRPNTSFCFLDIRSPGLGDTAMYLCATSVDRGYGYTFGSGTRLTVV.

The chain links TRBV29-1 to TRBJ1-1; 9 bases map to TRBD1. CDR3 size: 13 residues. V gave up 4 bases and J gave up 5 bases; unmatched junction bases: 5. CDR1 and CDR2 (germline): SQVTM, ANQGSEA. CDR3 protein: CSVVQGARTEAFF. CDR3 DNA: TGCAGCGTTGTACAGGGGGCGCGGACTGAAGCTTTCTTT. Combining the CDR3 with reference TRBV29-1 and TRBJ1-1 gives the whole variable domain SAVISQKPSRDICQRGTSLTIQCQVDSQVTMMFWYRQQPGQSLTLIATANQGSEATYESGFVIDKFPISRPNLTFSTLTVSNMSPEDSSIYLCSVVQGARTEAFFGQGTRLTVV.

This clone has only one observation. The V call is TRBV5-1, the J call TRBJ2-1; D is perhaps TRBD2 (6 bases). V was clipped by 0 bases and J by 3 bases, with 10 bases between them. CDR1 is SGHRS and CDR2 is YFSETQ in the germline V gene. The CDR3 runs 15 residues. Written as DNA, the CDR3 is TGCGCCAGCAGCTTGGTCGGGAGAGACTACAATGAGCAGTTCTTC. It codes for CASSLVGRDYNEQFF.